The 26 T cell receptor beta chains given below trace back to one sample, sequenced in a study of coeliac disease. Clones were sequenced by immunoSEQ multiplex PCR, and TCRdb holds only the in-frame ones, with some missing. The sample carries about 3,300 clones, 64% recorded once. Source material: intraepithelial lymphocytes from the gut. The source of these receptors is a woman in her thirties or forties.

The rearrangement links TRBV5-1 to TRBJ2-3, with TRBD2 matching 7 bases. J gave up 2 bases and V 4 bases, and 7 bases lay outside the gene matches. Germline V CDR1 and CDR2: SGHRS, YFSETQ. The length of the CDR3 is 15 residues. The DNA for the CDR3 is TGCGCCAGCAGCCGGGGGGAGTATGACACAGATACGCAGTATTTT. Translated: CASSRGEYDTDTQYF.

This clone was seen once. This rearrangement joins TRBV9 to TRBJ2-3; D may be TRBD2 (6 bases). This CDR3 region has 15 residues. Germline V gene sequence: CDR1 SGDLS, CDR2 YYNGEE. Trimming pared 3 bases from V and 0 bases from J, leaving 11 bases between. In nucleotides, the CDR3 is TGTGCCAGCAGCGGAACCGGGACTAGCACAGATACGCAGTATTTT. Residues: CASSGTGTSTDTQYF. The full variable domain, in which reference TRBV9 and TRBJ2-3 provide the parts outside the CDR3, is DSGVTQTPKHLITATGQRVTLRCSPRSGDLSVYWYQQSLDQGLQFLIQYYNGEERAKGNILERFSAQQFPDLHSELNLSSLELGDSALYFCASSGTGTSTDTQYFGPGTRLTVL.

This clone was detected once. The chain joins TRBV28 to TRBJ2-3, with 14 bases aligning to TRBD2. This CDR3 has 16 amino acids. J lost 4 bases, V lost 7 bases, and 7 bases had no gene match. Looked up from germline, CDR1 is MDHEN and CDR2 is SYDVKM. In DNA form, the CDR3 reads TGTGCCAGCAACCCGACTAGCGGGAGGGCCCCAGATACGCAGTATTTT. Translated: CASNPTSGRAPDTQYF.

The rearrangement links TRBV4-2 to TRBJ1-2; 7 nucleotides line up with TRBD1. Per germline, CDR1 LGHNA and CDR2 YNFKEQ. With V trimmed by 0 bases and J by 4 bases, 8 bases remained unmatched. The CDR3 is 16 amino acids. The CDR3 is CASSQDTAGGIYGYTF. CDR3 DNA sequence: TGTGCCAGCAGCCAAGATACGGCAGGGGGAATCTATGGCTACACCTTC.

V and J are TRBV2 and TRBJ2-1; D is perhaps TRBD2 (7 bases). Per the germline V gene, CDR1 is SNHLY and CDR2 is FYNNEI. This CDR3 has 16 residues. Between the trimmed V and J ends, which lost 0 bases and 4 bases, there was a span of 13 bases. The CDR3 coding sequence is TGTGCCAGCAGTGAAGCGGGGGGGACATTGTACAATGAGCAGTTCTTC. As protein: CASSEAGGTLYNEQFF.

The chain is built from TRBV29-1 and TRBJ2-5; possibly TRBD2 for D (5 bases). The CDR3 loop spans 12 amino acids. V lost 3 bases, J lost 5 bases, and 10 bases lay in between. Per the germline V gene, CDR1 is SQVTM and CDR2 is ANQGSEA. CDR3 residues: CSVEASGETQYF. DNA of the CDR3: TGCAGCGTTGAGGCCAGCGGTGAGACCCAGTACTTC.

CDR3 nucleotide sequence: TGTGCCAGCAGCGGAAGCGGGGAGGGGGAGGTTGAGCAGTTCTTC. Translated, it gives CASSGSGEGEVEQFF. The gene calls are TRBV9 and TRBJ2-1; D may be TRBD2 (7 bases). Trimming pared 3 bases from V and 9 bases from J, leaving 19 bases between. Germline CDR1 and CDR2: SGDLS and YYNGEE. This CDR3 comprises 15 residues. Variable domain in full (rest from reference TRBV9 and TRBJ2-1): DSGVTQTPKHLITATGQRVTLRCSPRSGDLSVYWYQQSLDQGLQFLIQYYNGEERAKGNILERFSAQQFPDLHSELNLSSLELGDSALYFCASSGSGEGEVEQFFGPGTRLTVL.

This clone is classed as large. This rearrangement joins TRBV6-5 to TRBJ2-3; D is perhaps TRBD2 (7 bases). This CDR3 has 16 amino acids. The germline gives CDR1 MNHEY, CDR2 SVGAGI. Trimming pared 0 bases from V and 2 bases from J, leaving 12 bases between. CDR3 coding DNA: TGTGCCAGCAGTTACTCCGGCGGGGGCCTCACAGATACGCAGTATTTT. The encoded protein is CASSYSGGGLTDTQYF.

V gene TRBV11-2 combines with J gene TRBJ2-2; 10 bases line up with TRBD2. CDR3 length equals 18 residues. V lost 5 bases, J lost 5 bases, and 14 bases stayed unmatched. Looked up from germline, CDR1 is SGHAT and CDR2 is FQNNGV. For the CDR3, the DNA is TGTGCCAGCAGCCCGCACAACCTAGCGGGAGAACCGACCGGGGAGCTGTTTTTT. Its translation is CASSPHNLAGEPTGELFF.

The rearrangement joins TRBV7-2 to TRBJ2-7; D remains ambiguous. The CDR3 contains 13 residues. Germline V gene data show CDR1 as SGHTA and CDR2 as FQGNSA. V was clipped by 1 base and J by 3 bases, with 7 bases between them. The CDR3 loop is CASSLVPGYEQYF. The CDR3 nucleotides read TGTGCCAGCAGCTTAGTACCGGGCTACGAGCAGTACTTC.

The rearrangement links TRBV9 to TRBJ2-3, with D possibly TRBD2 on 6 matching bases. Trimming took off 4 bases at V and 4 bases at J, with 16 bases between the two ends. CDR1 is SGDLS and CDR2 is YYNGEE in the germline V gene. The CDR3 consists of 15 residues. The DNA of the CDR3 is TGTGCCAGCAGCTCCCAGACTAGTTCCGCAGATACGCAGTATTTT. Residues: CASSSQTSSADTQYF. Filled out from reference TRBV9 and TRBJ2-3, the complete variable domain reads DSGVTQTPKHLITATGQRVTLRCSPRSGDLSVYWYQQSLDQGLQFLIQYYNGEERAKGNILERFSAQQFPDLHSELNLSSLELGDSALYFCASSSQTSSADTQYFGPGTRLTVL.

The chain couples TRBV19 to TRBJ2-2; maybe TRBD1 (5 bases). Trimming removed 6 bases at V and 3 bases at J, with 23 bases between. Germline V lookup: CDR1 LNHDA, CDR2 SQIVND (reference sequence). The CDR3 sequence is 18 residues long. CDR3 sequence reads: CASSSPWGRPIYTGELFF. The CDR3 nucleotides are TGTGCCAGTAGCTCACCCTGGGGCCGACCAATATACACCGGGGAGCTGTTTTTT.

The rearrangement uses TRBV28 and TRBJ2-2; 11 nucleotides match TRBD2. Per the germline V gene, CDR1 is MDHEN and CDR2 is SYDVKM. The CDR3 sequence is 15 residues long. The J segment lost 5 bases and the V segment lost 2 bases, leaving 1 base of the junction unmatched. CDR3 in DNA: TGTGCCAGCAGTTTAGTAGCGGGAGGGACCGGGGAGCTGTTTTTT. Protein sequence: CASSLVAGGTGELFF.

This clone was picked up a small number of times. The rearrangement links TRBV9 to TRBJ1-1; 7 nucleotides line up with TRBD1. This CDR3 is built from 14 residues. With V trimmed by 3 bases and J by 6 bases, 8 bases remained unmatched. Per the germline V gene, CDR1 is SGDLS and CDR2 is YYNGEE. The CDR3 sequence is CASSEIQGLPEAFF. Written as DNA, the CDR3 is TGTGCCAGCAGCGAAATACAGGGGTTGCCTGAAGCTTTCTTT.

This clone has only a few counts. CDR3 residues: CASSLMYAYSYEQYF. In DNA form, the CDR3 reads TGCGCCAGCAGCTTGATGTACGCCTACTCCTACGAGCAGTACTTC. This sequence joins TRBV5-1 and TRBJ2-7; the D is unclear. The germline V gene encodes CDR1 SGHRS and CDR2 YFSETQ. The CDR3 covers 15 residues. The V and J ends lost 1 base and 0 bases respectively, with 11 bases between them.

This clone is deemed large. This chain links TRBV2 with TRBJ2-1; the match to TRBD2 covers 9 bases. Germline lookup yields CDR1 SNHLY and CDR2 FYNNEI. V dropped 5 bases and J dropped 7; count of bases not matched to a gene: 6. The CDR3 consists of 14 residues. The CDR3 spells CASSTGTSRNEQFF. As DNA, the CDR3 is TGTGCCAGCAGTACCGGGACTAGCAGGAATGAGCAGTTCTTC.

The sample holds a few counts of this clone. The V and J genes are TRBV6-1 and TRBJ2-1; 7 bases align to TRBD2. Germline CDR1 MNHNS, CDR2 SASEGT. The CDR3 contains 13 residues. V was clipped by 1 base and J by 8 bases; unmatched bases: 2. Here the CDR3 reads CASSEDTSDEQFF. CDR3 in DNA: TGTGCCAGCAGTGAAGATACTAGCGATGAGCAGTTCTTC.

CDR3 region: CASSYITVGANVLTF. The CDR3 DNA is TGTGCCAGCAGTTACATTACTGTCGGGGCCAACGTCCTGACTTTC. V and J are TRBV6-6 and TRBJ2-6; unclear D gene. Germline V lookup: CDR1 MNHNY, CDR2 SVGAGI (reference sequence). Trimming took 2 bases from V and 4 from J, leaving 9 bases between them. The CDR3 loop spans 15 amino acids.

Only one count was recorded for this clone. The chain carries TRBV7-2 and TRBJ2-7, with TRBD2 matching over 9 bases. Looked up from germline, CDR1 is SGHTA and CDR2 is FQGNSA. The CDR3 spans 14 residues. J lost 1 base, V lost 5 bases, and 3 bases had no gene match. The CDR3 nucleotides are TGTGCCAGCAGCACGGGACTAGCTTCCTACGAGCAGTACTTC. Translated, it gives CASSTGLASYEQYF.

The table lists this clone with a count of one. The chain couples TRBV5-1 to TRBJ1-1, with 9 positions matching TRBD1. Trimming at V came to 4 bases and at J to 5 bases, leaving 6 bases not matched to a gene. This CDR3 has 14 amino acids. CDR1 and CDR2 from the germline V gene are SGHRS and YFSETQ. CDR3 in DNA: TGCGCCAGCAGCGCACAGGGGGCGGGGACTGAAGCTTTCTTT. Protein sequence: CASSAQGAGTEAFF.

V is TRBV28 and J is TRBJ1-5; perhaps TRBD1 as D (5 bases). The germline V and J ends were trimmed by 0 bases and 0 bases, with 12 bases remaining between them. The CDR3 is 17 residues long. Germline loops: CDR1 MDHEN, CDR2 SYDVKM. This chain's CDR3 is CASSLWGRDYSNQPQHF. The CDR3 DNA reads as TGTGCCAGCAGTTTATGGGGCAGGGACTATAGCAATCAGCCCCAGCATTTT.

CDR3 DNA sequence: TGTGCCAGCAGCTTAGATAATATTGTGGGCGGGACCTCCTACGAGCAGTACTTC. The encoded protein is CASSLDNIVGGTSYEQYF. The chain carries TRBV11-2 and TRBJ2-5; D is perhaps TRBD2 (6 bases). The J call may not be correct, given that the DNA end is closer to TRBJ2-7. CDR3 length: 18 amino acids. Germline assignment: CDR1 SGHAT and CDR2 FQNNGV.

In DNA form, the CDR3 reads TGTGCCAGCAGTTTAATAGCGGGAGGCACCGGGGAGCTGTTTTTT. Amino acids: CASSLIAGGTGELFF. This chain joins TRBV28 and TRBJ2-2, with 10 nucleotides matching TRBD2. V lost 2 bases to trimming and J lost 4 bases; unmatched junction nucleotides: 1. The CDR3 loop spans 15 amino acids. The germline CDR1 and CDR2 sequences are MDHEN and SYDVKM.

The chain combines TRBV28 with TRBJ1-1; TRBD1 is a possible D gene (6 bases). The CDR3 is 13 amino acids. The germline V gene encodes CDR1 MDHEN and CDR2 SYDVKM. Trimming took 2 bases from V and 5 from J, leaving 9 bases between them. The CDR3 coding sequence is TGTGCCAGCAGTTTACTAGGGGGTACTGAAGCTTTCTTT. It translates to CASSLLGGTEAFF.

By its share, this clone is hyperexpanded. The V and J genes are TRBV7-9 and TRBJ2-1; the D is unclear. V dropped 3 bases and J dropped 8 bases, with 5 bases sitting between them. The CDR3 spans 11 residues. Looked up from germline, CDR1 is SEHNR and CDR2 is FQNEAQ (reference sequence). The CDR3 DNA follows: TGTGCCAGCAGCTTTCGGGATGAGCAGTTCTTC. It is translated as CASSFRDEQFF.

This clone was observed a few times. The chain combines TRBV6-5 with TRBJ2-1; 8 bases line up with TRBD2. The trim removed 0 bases at V and 3 bases at J, leaving 4 bases unmatched. The CDR3 has 16 residues. The germline V gene has CDR1 MNHEY and CDR2 SVGAGI. The CDR3 nucleotides are TGTGCCAGCAGTTACTCGATTAGCGGGGACTACAATGAGCAGTTCTTC. Encoded protein: CASSYSISGDYNEQFF.